This TCR beta chain was sequenced during a study of CD8+ T cells in alopecia areata (dated by TCRdb to the late 2010s). Concerning the study at large: Skin from C3H/HeJ donors aged roughly 6-13 months with spontaneous alopecia was grafted onto female C3H/HeJ recipients aged roughly 6-10 weeks. High-throughput TCRbeta sequencing was used to examine T cell clonal expansion in alopecia areata in both the C3H/HeJ mouse model and human patients. Scalp tissue and sorted CD4+ and CD8+ peripheral blood T cells from patchy and totalis/universalis alopecia areata patients and from healthy controls were covered by human TCRbeta sequencing. Scalp clonality was compared across normal scalp (n=4), patchy alopecia areata scalp (n=8), and alopecia totalis/universalis scalp (n=8). RNA came from the PAXgene miRNA kit for fixed scalp, the miRNeasy kit for PBMCs, and the RNeasy kit for mouse skin. Amplification of TCRbeta CDR3 regions was done by immunoSEQ multiplex PCR using 35 Vbeta forward primers and 13 Jbeta reverse primers.

According to the germline V gene, CDR1 reads GKSSPN and CDR2 reads SITVG. The V and J ends are trimmed by 2 bases and 0 bases, leaving 9 bases between them. The CDR3 spans 14 residues, from the cysteine through the phenylalanine. Shown are 30 bases from within the CDR3, in frame from base 1. To note about this clone: This receptor's antigen is unknown. With a mouse as the source, gene names and germline sequences are drawn from the mouse. The read ends 4 residues before the CDR3 terminus; that terminus is restored from the germline J gene. The identical CDR3 is also encoded by other nucleotide sequences in the sample.

Study-level results and caveats: Compared with mice, TCR sequences shared between patients were less clear, possibly partly because of HLA diversity across the patient population. Resident alphabeta T cells in normal human skin are also sequenced, complicating scalp TCR repertoire analysis, unlike mouse skin dominated by gammadelta T cells. Compared with normal scalp, lesional scalp had higher clonality and more expanded CD8+ clones, particularly in alopecia totalis/universalis, a pattern that suggests antigenic drive.

The library was generated by the immunoSEQ multiplex PCR assay. For TCR sequencing, RNA was extracted from every sample and reverse transcribed into cDNA to serve as template. SuperScript III was used for first-strand cDNA synthesis, primed with a 2:1 mix of oligo-dT and random hexamers. A synthetic immune receptor repertoire was used to measure amplification bias, and any remaining bias was corrected computationally. Libraries were sequenced on Illumina HiSeq with 60 bp reads covering the CDR3, read from J toward V. The authors' analysis ran thus. Raw reads were preprocessed for error removal, and CDR3 was defined according to IMGT conventions as running from the conserved cysteine to phenylalanine. Clonality was calculated as 1 minus Shannon entropy normalized by log2 of the number of productive unique TCRs. Whether scalp clones were CD4 or CD8 was inferred by matching scalp TCRbeta sequences against CD4 and CD8 repertoires sorted from blood. As stored in TCRdb, this immuneACCESS dataset retains in-frame rearrangements with V and J assigned. A fraction of the clones does not appear; measured against another copy, unresolved V genes explain less than half of the discrepancy, and the remainder lacks a known reason. V and J calls and clone size are as listed in that table; D and trimming were resolved from the DNA. The sample has 270,000 or so clones on record, with no singletons. The ten largest clones take up 0.9% to 1.5% of the sample.

Pooled mouse cutaneous lymph node cells were stained for CD4, CD8alpha, NKG2D, NKG2ACE and other markers and were then sorted on a BD Influx. The source of this sequence is a C3H/HeJ mouse with alopecia areata. For this strain, the MHC haplotype is H2-k. The sequenced material came from CD4+ T cells sorted from a lymph node. Recombination joined TRBV31 with TRBJ2-3, with TRBD1 perhaps the D gene, on 6 matching bases. CDR3 DNA (partial): TGTGCCTGGAGTAGGGGGTCTAGTGCAGAA. Its translation reads: CAWSRGSSAE. The whole CDR3 reads CAWSRGSSAETLYF.